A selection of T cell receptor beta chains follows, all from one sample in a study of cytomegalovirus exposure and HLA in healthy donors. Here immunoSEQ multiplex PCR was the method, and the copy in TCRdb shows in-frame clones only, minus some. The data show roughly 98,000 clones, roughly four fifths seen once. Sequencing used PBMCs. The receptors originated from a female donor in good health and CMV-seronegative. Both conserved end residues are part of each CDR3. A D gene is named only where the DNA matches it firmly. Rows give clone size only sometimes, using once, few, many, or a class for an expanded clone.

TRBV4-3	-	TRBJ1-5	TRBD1	CASSQGQGGNQPQHF	TGCGCCAGCAGCCAAGGGCAGGGGGGAAATCAGCCCCAGCATTTT
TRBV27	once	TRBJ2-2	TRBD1	CASSSTGSGELFF	TGTGCCAGCAGTTCGACAGGGTCCGGGGAGCTGTTTTTT
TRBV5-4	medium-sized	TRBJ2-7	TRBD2	CASSLETSGPLEQYF	TGTGCCAGCAGCTTGGAGACTAGCGGACCCCTAGAGCAGTACTTC
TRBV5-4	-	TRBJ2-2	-	CASSLDSGRTGELFF	TGTGCCAGCAGCTTGGACAGCGGACGCACCGGGGAGCTGTTTTTT
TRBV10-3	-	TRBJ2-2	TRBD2	CAISGPAGSLSTGELFF	TGTGCCATCAGTGGACCAGCGGGATCATTGAGCACCGGGGAGCTGTTTTTT
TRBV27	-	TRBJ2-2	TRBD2	CASSLGGLAGAGELFF	TGTGCCAGCAGCCTAGGTGGACTAGCGGGGGCCGGGGAGCTGTTTTTT
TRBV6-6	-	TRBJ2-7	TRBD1	CASSYVTGVYEQYF	TGTGCCAGCAGTTACGTGACAGGGGTCTACGAGCAGTACTTC
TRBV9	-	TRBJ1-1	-	CASSVEVGRAFF	TGTGCCAGCAGCGTAGAAGTAGGGAGGGCTTTCTTT
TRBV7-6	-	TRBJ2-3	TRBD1	CAAGGKRQGTDTQYF	TGTGCCGCAGGCGGGAAAAGACAGGGGACAGATACGCAGTATTTT
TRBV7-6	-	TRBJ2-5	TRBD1	CASSSTGQGETQYF	TGTGCCAGCAGCTCCACGGGACAGGGGGAGACCCAGTACTTC
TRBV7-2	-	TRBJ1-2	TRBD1	CASSLVFVAGGSNGYTF	TGTGCCAGCAGCTTAGTGTTCGTAGCAGGGGGCAGTAATGGCTACACCTTC
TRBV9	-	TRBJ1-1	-	CASSLGSPGGVKAFF	TGTGCCAGCAGCCTAGGGAGTCCTGGAGGTGTAAAAGCTTTCTTT
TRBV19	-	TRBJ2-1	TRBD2	CASSIGLAESSYNEQFF	TGTGCCAGTAGTATTGGACTAGCGGAAAGCTCCTACAATGAGCAGTTCTTC
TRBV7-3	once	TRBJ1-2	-	CASTLYGYTF	TGTGCCAGCACCCTTTATGGCTACACCTTC
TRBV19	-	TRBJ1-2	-	CASSIAWRNSNYGYTF	TGTGCCAGTAGTATAGCATGGCGGAATTCTAACTATGGCTACACCTTC
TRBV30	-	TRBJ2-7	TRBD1	CAWRLDRGNEQYF	TGTGCCTGGAGGCTAGACAGGGGTAACGAGCAGTACTTC
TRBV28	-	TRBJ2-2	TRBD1	CATRGTLNTGELFF	TGTGCCACCAGGGGGACATTGAACACCGGGGAGCTGTTTTTT
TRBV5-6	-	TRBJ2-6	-	CASSGDFSGANVLTF	TGTGCCAGCAGCGGGGACTTCTCTGGGGCCAACGTCCTGACTTTC
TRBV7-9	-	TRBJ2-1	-	CASRVDGNYNEQFF	TGTGCCAGCAGGGTAGACGGGAACTACAATGAGCAGTTCTTC
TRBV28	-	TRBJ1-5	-	CASSSEQPHQPQHF	TGTGCCAGCAGTTCGGAGCAGCCACATCAGCCCCAGCATTTT
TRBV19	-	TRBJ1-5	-	CASSPSVRQPQHF	TGTGCCAGTAGTCCCTCGGTGAGACAGCCCCAGCATTTT
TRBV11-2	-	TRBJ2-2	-	CASRWVGRAGRTGELFF	TGTGCCAGCAGATGGGTGGGCAGGGCGGGACGCACCGGGGAGCTGTTTTTT
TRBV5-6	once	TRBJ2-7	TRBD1	CASSSKTGSYEQYF	TGTGCCAGCAGCTCCAAGACAGGGAGCTACGAGCAGTACTTC
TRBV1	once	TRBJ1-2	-	CTSSQEGTDDYGYTF	TGCACCAGCAGCCAAGAGGGGACAGATGACTATGGCTACACCTTC
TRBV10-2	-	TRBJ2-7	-	CASSEVLYEQYF	TGCGCCAGCAGTGAAGTACTCTACGAGCAGTACTTC
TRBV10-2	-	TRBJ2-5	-	CASSEQYQETQYF	TGCGCCAGCAGTGAACAGTACCAAGAGACCCAGTACTTC